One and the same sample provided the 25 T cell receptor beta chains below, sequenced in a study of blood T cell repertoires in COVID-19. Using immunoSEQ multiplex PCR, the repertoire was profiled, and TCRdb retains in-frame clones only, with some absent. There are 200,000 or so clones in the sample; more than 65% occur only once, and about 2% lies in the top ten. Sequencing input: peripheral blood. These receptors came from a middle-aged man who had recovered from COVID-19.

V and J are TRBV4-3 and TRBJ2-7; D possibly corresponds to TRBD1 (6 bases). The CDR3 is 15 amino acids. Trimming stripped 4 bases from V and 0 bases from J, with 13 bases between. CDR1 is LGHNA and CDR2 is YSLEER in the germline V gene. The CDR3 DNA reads TGCGCCAGCAGCCTAAGACAGGATTACTCCTACGAGCAGTACTTC. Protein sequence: CASSLRQDYSYEQYF.

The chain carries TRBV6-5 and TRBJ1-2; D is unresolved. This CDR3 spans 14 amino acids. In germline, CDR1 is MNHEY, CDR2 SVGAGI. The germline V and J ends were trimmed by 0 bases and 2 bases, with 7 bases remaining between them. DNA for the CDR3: TGTGCCAGCAGTTACTCGTTGTCAAACTATGGCTACACCTTC. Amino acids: CASSYSLSNYGYTF.

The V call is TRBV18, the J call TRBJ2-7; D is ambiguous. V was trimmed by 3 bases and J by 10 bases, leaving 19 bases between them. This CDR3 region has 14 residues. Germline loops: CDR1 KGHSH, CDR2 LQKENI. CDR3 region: CASSPPGSATVQYF. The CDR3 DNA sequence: TGTGCCAGCTCACCTCCGGGTTCCGCTACGGTACAGTACTTC.

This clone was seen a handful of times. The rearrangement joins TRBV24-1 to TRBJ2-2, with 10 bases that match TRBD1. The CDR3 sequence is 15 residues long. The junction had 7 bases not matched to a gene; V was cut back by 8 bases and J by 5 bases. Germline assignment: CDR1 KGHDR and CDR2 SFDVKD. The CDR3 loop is CATKAGTGETGELFF. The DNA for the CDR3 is TGTGCCACCAAAGCCGGGACAGGGGAGACCGGGGAGCTGTTTTTT.

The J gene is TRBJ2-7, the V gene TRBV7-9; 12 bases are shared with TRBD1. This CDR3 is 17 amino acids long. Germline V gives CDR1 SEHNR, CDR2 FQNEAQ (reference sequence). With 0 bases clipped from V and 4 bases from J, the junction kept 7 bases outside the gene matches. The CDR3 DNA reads TGTGCCAGCAGCTTAGCAGGCGGGACAGGGGGCGGGTACGAGCAGTACTTC. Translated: CASSLAGGTGGGYEQYF.

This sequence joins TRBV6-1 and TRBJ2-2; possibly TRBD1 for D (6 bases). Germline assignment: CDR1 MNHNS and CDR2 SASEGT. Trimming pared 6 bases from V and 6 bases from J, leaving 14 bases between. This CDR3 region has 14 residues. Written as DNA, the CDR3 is TGTGCCAGCAGCACAGGGTCAGGATCCGGGGAGCTGTTTTTT. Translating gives CASSTGSGSGELFF.

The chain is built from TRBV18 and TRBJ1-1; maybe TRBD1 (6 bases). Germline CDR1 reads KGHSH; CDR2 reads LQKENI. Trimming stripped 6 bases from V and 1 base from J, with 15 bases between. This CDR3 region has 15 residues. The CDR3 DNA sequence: TGTGCCAGCTCCCCTTTTGGGGGCCAGAACACTGAAGCTTTCTTT. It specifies CASSPFGGQNTEAFF.

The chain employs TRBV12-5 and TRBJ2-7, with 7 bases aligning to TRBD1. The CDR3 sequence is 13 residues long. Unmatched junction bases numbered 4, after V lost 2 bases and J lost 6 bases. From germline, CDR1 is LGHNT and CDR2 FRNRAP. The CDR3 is CASGLMTGSEQYF. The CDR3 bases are TGTGCTAGTGGTTTGATGACAGGGTCCGAGCAGTACTTC.

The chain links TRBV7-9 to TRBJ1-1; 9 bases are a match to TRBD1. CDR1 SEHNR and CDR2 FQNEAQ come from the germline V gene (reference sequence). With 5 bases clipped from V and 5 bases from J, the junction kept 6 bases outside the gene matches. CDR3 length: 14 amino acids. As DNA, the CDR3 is TGTGCCAGCAGCGTAAACAGGGGGCGGACTGAAGCTTTCTTT. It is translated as CASSVNRGRTEAFF.

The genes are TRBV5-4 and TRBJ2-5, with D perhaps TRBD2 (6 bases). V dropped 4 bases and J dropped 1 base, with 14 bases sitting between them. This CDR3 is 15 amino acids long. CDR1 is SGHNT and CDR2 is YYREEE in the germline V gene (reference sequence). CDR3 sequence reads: CASSARSGAQETQYF. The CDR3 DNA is TGTGCCAGCAGCGCCCGTAGCGGAGCCCAAGAGACCCAGTACTTC.

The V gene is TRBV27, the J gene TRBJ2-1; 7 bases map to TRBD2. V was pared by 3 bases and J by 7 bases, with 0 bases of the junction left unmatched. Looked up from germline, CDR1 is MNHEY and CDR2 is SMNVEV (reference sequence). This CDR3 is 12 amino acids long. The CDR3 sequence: CASSLGGNEQFF. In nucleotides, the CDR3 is TGTGCCAGCAGTTTGGGGGGGAATGAGCAGTTCTTC.

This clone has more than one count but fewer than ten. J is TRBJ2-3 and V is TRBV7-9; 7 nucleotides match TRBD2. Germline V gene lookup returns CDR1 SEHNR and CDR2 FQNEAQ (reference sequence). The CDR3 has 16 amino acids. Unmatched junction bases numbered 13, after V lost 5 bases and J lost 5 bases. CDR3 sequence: CASSLQLGRAGDTQYF. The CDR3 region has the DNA TGTGCCAGCAGCCTGCAGTTAGGGAGGGCGGGAGATACGCAGTATTTT.

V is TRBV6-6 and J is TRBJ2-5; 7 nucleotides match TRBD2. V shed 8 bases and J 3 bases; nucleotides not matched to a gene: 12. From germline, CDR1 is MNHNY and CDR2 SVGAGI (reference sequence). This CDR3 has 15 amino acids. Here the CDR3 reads CASVGEGRRKETQYF. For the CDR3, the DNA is TGTGCCAGCGTAGGGGAGGGCCGTCGAAAAGAGACCCAGTACTTC.

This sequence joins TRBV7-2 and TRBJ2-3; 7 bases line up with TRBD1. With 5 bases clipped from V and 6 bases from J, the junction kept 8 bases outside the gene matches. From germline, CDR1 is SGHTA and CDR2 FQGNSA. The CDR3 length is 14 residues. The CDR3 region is CASSPGQILDTQYF. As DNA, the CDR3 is TGTGCCAGCAGCCCGGGACAGATCCTTGATACGCAGTATTTT. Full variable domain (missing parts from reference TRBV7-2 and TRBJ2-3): GAGVSQSPSNKVTEKGKDVELRCDPISGHTALYWYRQSLGQGLEFLIYFQGNSAPDKSGLPSDRFSAERTGGSVSTLTIQRTQQEDSAVYLCASSPGQILDTQYFGPGTRLTVL.

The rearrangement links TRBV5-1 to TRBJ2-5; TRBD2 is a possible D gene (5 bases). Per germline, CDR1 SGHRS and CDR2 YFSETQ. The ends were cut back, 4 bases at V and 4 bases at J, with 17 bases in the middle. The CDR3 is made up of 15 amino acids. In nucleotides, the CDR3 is TGCGCCAGCAGCGTCTTCGCTCGCCGGGGAGAGACCCAGTACTTC. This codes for CASSVFARRGETQYF.

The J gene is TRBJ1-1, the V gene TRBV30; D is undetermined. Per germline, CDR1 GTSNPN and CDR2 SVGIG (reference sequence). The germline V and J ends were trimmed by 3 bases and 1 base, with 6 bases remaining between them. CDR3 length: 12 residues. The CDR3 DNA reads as TGTGCCTGGAGACAGTCGAACACTGAAGCTTTCTTT. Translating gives CAWRQSNTEAFF.

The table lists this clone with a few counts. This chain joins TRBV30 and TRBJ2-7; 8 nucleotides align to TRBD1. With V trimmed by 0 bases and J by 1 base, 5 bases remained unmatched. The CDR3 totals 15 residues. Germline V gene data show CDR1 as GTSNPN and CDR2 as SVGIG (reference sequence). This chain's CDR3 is CAWSVRDRFSYEQYF. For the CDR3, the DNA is TGTGCCTGGAGTGTACGGGACAGGTTTTCCTACGAGCAGTACTTC.

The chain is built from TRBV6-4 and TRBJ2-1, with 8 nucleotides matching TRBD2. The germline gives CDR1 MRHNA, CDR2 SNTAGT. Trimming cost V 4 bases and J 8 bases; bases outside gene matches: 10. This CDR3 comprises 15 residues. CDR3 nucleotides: TGTGCCAGCAGTGCCTTGCGGACTAGCTCCGATGAGCAGTTCTTC. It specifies CASSALRTSSDEQFF.

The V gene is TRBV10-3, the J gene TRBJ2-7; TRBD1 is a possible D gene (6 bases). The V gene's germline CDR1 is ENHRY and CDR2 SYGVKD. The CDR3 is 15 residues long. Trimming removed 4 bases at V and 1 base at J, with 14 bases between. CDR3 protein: CAISAQDRSSYEQYF. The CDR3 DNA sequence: TGTGCCATCAGTGCCCAGGACAGATCATCCTACGAGCAGTACTTC.

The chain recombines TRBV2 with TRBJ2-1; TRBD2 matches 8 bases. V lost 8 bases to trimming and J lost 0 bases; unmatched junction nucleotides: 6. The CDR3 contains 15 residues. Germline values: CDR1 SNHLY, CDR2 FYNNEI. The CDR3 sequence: CASRGREDSYNEQFF. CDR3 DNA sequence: TGTGCCAGCCGGGGGCGGGAGGACTCCTACAATGAGCAGTTCTTC.

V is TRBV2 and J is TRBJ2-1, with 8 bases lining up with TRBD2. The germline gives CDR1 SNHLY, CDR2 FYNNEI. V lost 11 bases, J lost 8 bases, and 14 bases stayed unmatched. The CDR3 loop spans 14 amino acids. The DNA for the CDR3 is TGTGCCGGCACCCTCGGGGGGGCACGGGATGAGCAGTTCTTC. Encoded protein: CAGTLGGARDEQFF.

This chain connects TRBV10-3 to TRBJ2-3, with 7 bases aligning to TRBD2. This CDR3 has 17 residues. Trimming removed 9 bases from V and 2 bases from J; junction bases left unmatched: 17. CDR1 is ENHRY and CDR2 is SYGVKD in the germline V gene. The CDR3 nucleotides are TGTGCCATTGGTCCGCGGGAGAAGGGCATCCCCACAGATACGCAGTATTTT. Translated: CAIGPREKGIPTDTQYF.

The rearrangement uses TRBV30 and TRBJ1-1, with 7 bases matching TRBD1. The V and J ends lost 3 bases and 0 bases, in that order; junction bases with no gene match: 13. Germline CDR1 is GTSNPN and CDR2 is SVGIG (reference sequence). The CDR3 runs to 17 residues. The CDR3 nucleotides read TGTGCCTGGAGCGAGGACGGGACAGCCTTCATGAACACTGAAGCTTTCTTT. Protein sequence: CAWSEDGTAFMNTEAFF.

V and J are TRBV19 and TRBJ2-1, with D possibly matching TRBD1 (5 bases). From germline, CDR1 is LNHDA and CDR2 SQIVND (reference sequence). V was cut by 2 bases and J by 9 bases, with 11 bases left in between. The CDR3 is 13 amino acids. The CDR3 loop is CASSIMQGSEQFF. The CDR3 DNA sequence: TGTGCCAGTAGTATAATGCAGGGATCTGAGCAGTTCTTC. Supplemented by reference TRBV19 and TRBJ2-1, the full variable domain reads DGGITQSPKYLFRKEGQNVTLSCEQNLNHDAMYWYRQDPGQGLRLIYYSQIVNDFQKGDIAEGYSVSREKKESFPLTVTSAQKNPTAFYLCASSIMQGSEQFFGPGTRLTVL.

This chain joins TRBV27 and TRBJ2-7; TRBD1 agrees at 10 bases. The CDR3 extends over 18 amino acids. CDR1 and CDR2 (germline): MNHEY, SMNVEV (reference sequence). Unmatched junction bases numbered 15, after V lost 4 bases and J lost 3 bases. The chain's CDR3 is CASSYSGTGALDLYEQYF. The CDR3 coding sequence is TGTGCCAGCAGTTACAGTGGGACAGGGGCACTGGACCTCTACGAGCAGTACTTC.